Detailed here is one TCR beta chain. Germline V gene lookup returns CDR1 ENHRY and CDR2 SYGVKD. V was clipped by 4 bases and J by 8 bases; unmatched bases: 2. CDR3 length: 13 amino acids. This table comes from immunoSEQ multiplex PCR, and its TCRdb copy is limited to in-frame clones, with some not included. The sample shows fewer than 7,500 clones, approximately 80% of them seen only once. The data belong to a study of hypomethylating agent response in myelodysplastic syndrome. The chain links TRBV10-3 to TRBJ1-6, with TRBD1 matching over 7 bases. This specimen was bone marrow, taken before or after starting hypomethylating agent treatment for myelodysplastic syndrome (not recorded which). The receptor was derived from a human donor with myelodysplastic syndrome. The CDR3 protein is CAISGQGDSPLHF. Written as DNA, the CDR3 is TGTGCCATCAGTGGACAGGGTGATTCACCCCTCCACTTT.